The 12 T cell receptor beta chains presented below share a single source sample, sequenced in a study of T cells in Graves' hyperthyroidism and ophthalmopathy (dated by TCRdb to about 2019). The library came from multiplex PCR. Instrument on record: Illumina HiSeq 2000. The TCR beta CDR3 regions were amplified from the RNA transcripts. The first round of RT-PCR for the TCR CDR3 was performed with the HTBI primer set and the Qiagen OneStep RT-PCR kit. TCRdb itself trimmed the public reads at Q25 with fastp, ran MiXCR and retained productive beta chains. Every distinct CDR3 protein forms one entry, paired with its most common genes and DNA. Recorded for this sample are some 570,000 distinct CDR3 sequences; more than 15% of them occurred a single time. The ten largest clonotypes hold around 17% of the sample. The sequenced sample was blood. These receptors all stem from a woman between 18 and 29 years old with Graves' ophthalmopathy.

This clonotype was detected only a few times. The rearrangement uses TRBV12-3 or TRBV12-4 and TRBJ1-4, with D unclear. CDR3 length: 15 amino acids. With 1 base removed from V and 4 bases from J, the gap between germline ends came to 10 bases. CDR3 coding DNA: TGTGCCAGCAGTTTAGAGGGCGCGAGTAATGAAAAACTGTTTTTT. Translated: CASSLEGASNEKLFF.

This clonotype was found many times. The rearrangement joins TRBV30 to TRBJ1-5; D remains ambiguous. The CDR3 covers 14 residues. Per germline, CDR1 GTSNPN and CDR2 SVGIG (reference sequence). V shed 4 bases and J shed 4 bases, with 14 bases lying between them. In DNA, the CDR3 is TGTGCCTGGACCCGAGACCCGAGGAATCAGCCCCAGCATTTT. Its protein product is CAWTRDPRNQPQHF.

V usage is TRBV10-3 and J usage is TRBJ2-1; 7 bases are a match to TRBD1. Germline V gene data show CDR1 as ENHRY and CDR2 as SYGVKD. Trimming removed 5 bases from V and 4 bases from J; junction bases left unmatched: 8. The CDR3 has 15 amino acids. CDR3 in amino acids: CAISRGTEAYNEQFF. CDR3 nucleotide sequence: TGTGCCATCAGTCGTGGGACAGAAGCTTACAATGAGCAGTTCTTC.

The table lists this clonotype with many counts. The chain recombines TRBV6-2 or TRBV6-3 with TRBJ1-3, with TRBD1 as a possible D gene (5 bases). The CDR3 has 19 residues. V was pared by 8 bases and J by 0 bases, with 26 bases between. Germline-derived CDR1 and CDR2 are MNHEY and SVGEGT. CDR3 loop: CASASRFRDESPSGNTIYF. The CDR3, as DNA: TGTGCCAGCGCAAGCCGCTTCCGGGACGAAAGCCCCTCTGGAAACACCATATATTTT.

The chain links TRBV28 to TRBJ2-5; D unresolved. Per germline, CDR1 MDHEN and CDR2 SYDVKM. V gave up 2 bases and J gave up 11 bases, with 12 bases separating them. This CDR3 has 12 residues. The CDR3 protein is CASSLMGFSQYF. The CDR3 DNA sequence: TGTGCCAGCAGTTTAATGGGTTTTAGTCAGTACTTC.

This chain links TRBV28 with TRBJ1-2; maybe TRBD1 (5 bases). CDR1 and CDR2 (germline): MDHEN, SYDVKM. Between the trimmed V and J ends, which lost 10 bases and 4 bases, there was a span of 16 bases. The CDR3 spans 13 residues. The CDR3 reads CATNGGSFYGYTF. The DNA for the CDR3 is TGTGCCACTAACGGGGGGAGCTTCTATGGCTACACCTTC.

Many counts were recorded for this clonotype. V is TRBV28 and J is TRBJ2-7; TRBD1 aligns across 7 bases. Germline assignment: CDR1 MDHEN and CDR2 SYDVKM. Trimming at V came to 6 bases and at J to 4 bases, leaving 6 bases not matched to a gene. The CDR3 has 13 residues. The CDR3 sequence: CASRATGLYEQYF. As DNA, the CDR3 is TGTGCCAGCAGGGCGACAGGGTTGTACGAGCAGTACTTC. The entire variable domain, with the rest obtained from reference TRBV28 and TRBJ2-7, is as follows: DVKVTQSSRYLVKRTGEKVFLECVQDMDHENMFWYRQDPGLGLRLIYFSYDVKMKEKGDIPEGYSVSREKKERFSLILESASTNQTSMYLCASRATGLYEQYFGPGTRLTVT.

This clonotype was observed a handful of times. V and J are TRBV15 and TRBJ2-1; TRBD2 is a possible D gene (6 bases). V was cut by 5 bases and J by 10 bases, with 12 bases left in between. This CDR3 comprises 12 residues. The germline V gene has CDR1 LNHNV and CDR2 YYDKDF (reference sequence). The CDR3 DNA is TGTGCCACCAGCTTAGGACGGGAGGAGCAGTTCTTC. Protein sequence: CATSLGREEQFF.

This clonotype was seen ten or more times. V gene TRBV20-1 combines with J gene TRBJ2-7; the match to TRBD2 covers 10 bases. This CDR3 region has 14 residues. Trimming removed 6 bases from V and 3 bases from J; junction bases left unmatched: 8. Per the germline V gene, CDR1 is DFQATT and CDR2 is SNEGSKA (reference sequence). The chain's CDR3 is CSARGLAGVYEQYF. The CDR3 DNA sequence: TGCAGTGCGCGCGGGCTAGCGGGAGTCTACGAGCAGTACTTC.

This clonotype was observed a handful of times. The CDR3 coding sequence is TGTGCCAGCAGTCTAGCGTTCTCCTACAATGAGCAGTTCTTC. Residues: CASSLAFSYNEQFF. The chain joins TRBV27 to TRBJ2-1; tentatively, D is TRBD2 (6 bases). Germline values: CDR1 MNHEY, CDR2 SMNVEV (reference sequence). This CDR3 has 14 residues. V shed 5 bases and J shed 0 bases, with 8 bases lying between them.

This chain joins TRBV24-1 and TRBJ2-2; 8 bases map to TRBD1. Unmatched junction bases numbered 5, after V lost 4 bases and J lost 2 bases. CDR1 is KGHDR, CDR2 SFDVKD, per germline. The CDR3 length is 16 residues. CDR3 protein: CATSDLGQGNTGELFF. The CDR3 nucleotides are TGTGCCACCAGTGACCTAGGACAGGGTAACACCGGGGAGCTGTTTTTT.

This clonotype came up many times. The CDR3 is CASNPGGPSSYNEQFF. The DNA for the CDR3 is TGTGCCAGCAATCCCGGGGGACCCAGCTCCTACAATGAGCAGTTCTTC. The chain links TRBV28 to TRBJ2-1, with a possible D match to TRBD2 (6 bases). The germline gives CDR1 MDHEN, CDR2 SYDVKM. Trimming stripped 7 bases from V and 0 bases from J, with 16 bases between. The CDR3 spans 16 residues.